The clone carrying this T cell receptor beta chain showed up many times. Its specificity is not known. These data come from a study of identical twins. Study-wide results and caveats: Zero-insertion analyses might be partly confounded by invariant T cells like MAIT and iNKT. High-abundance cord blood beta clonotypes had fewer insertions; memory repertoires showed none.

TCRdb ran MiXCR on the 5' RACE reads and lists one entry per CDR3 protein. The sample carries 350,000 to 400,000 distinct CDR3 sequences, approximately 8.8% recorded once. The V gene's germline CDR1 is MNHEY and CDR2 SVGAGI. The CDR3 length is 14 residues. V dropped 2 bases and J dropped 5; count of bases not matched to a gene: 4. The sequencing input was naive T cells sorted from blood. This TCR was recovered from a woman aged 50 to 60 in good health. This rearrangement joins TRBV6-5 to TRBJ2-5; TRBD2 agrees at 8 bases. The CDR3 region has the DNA TGTGCCAGCAGTTACCCGGGACTAGAGGAGACCCAGTACTTC. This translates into CASSYPGLEETQYF.